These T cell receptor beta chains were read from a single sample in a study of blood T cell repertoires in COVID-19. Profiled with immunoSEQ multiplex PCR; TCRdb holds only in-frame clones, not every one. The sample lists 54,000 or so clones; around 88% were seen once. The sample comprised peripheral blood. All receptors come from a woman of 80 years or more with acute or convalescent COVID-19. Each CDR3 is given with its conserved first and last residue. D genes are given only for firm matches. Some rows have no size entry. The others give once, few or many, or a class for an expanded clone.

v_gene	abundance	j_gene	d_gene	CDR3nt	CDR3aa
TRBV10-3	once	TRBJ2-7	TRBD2	TGTGCCATCAGTGGTGTCGGGGGGGATTACGAGCAGTACTTC	CAISGVGGDYEQYF
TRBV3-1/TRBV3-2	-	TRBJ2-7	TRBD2	TGTGCCAGCAGCCCATTCGGACTAGCGGGACTAAATTCCTACGAGCAGTACTTC	CASSPFGLAGLNSYEQYF
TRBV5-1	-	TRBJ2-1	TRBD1	TGCGCCAGCAGCAGACGGACAGGGCGAAATGAGCAGTTCTTC	CASSRRTGRNEQFF
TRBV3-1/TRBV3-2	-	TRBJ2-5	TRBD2	TGTGCCAGCAGCCGCGGGACTAGCGGGGCCCAGTACTTC	CASSRGTSGAQYF
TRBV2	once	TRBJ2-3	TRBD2	TGTGCCAGCAGTGATAGCCGGGAGGGGGGAACAGATACGCAGTATTTT	CASSDSREGGTDTQYF
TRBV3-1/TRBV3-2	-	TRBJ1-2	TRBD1	TGTGCCAGCAGCCAAGCAGCCCCCACCGGGACAGGGAACTATGGCTACACCTTC	CASSQAAPTGTGNYGYTF
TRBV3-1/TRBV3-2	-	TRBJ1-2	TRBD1	TGTGCCAGCAGCCAAGGGACAGGGAATAACTATGGCTACACCTTC	CASSQGTGNNYGYTF
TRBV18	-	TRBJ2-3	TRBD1	TGTGCCAGCTCCCTCGGACAGGGAATTTTGGATACGCAGTATTTT	CASSLGQGILDTQYF
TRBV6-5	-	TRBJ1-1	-	TGTGCCAGCACCCCGACCCAGGGGAACACTGAAGCTTTCTTT	CASTPTQGNTEAFF
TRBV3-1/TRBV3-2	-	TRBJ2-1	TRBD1	TGTGCCAGCAGCCAAAACAGGGGGAGTAGGAATGAGCAGTTCTTC	CASSQNRGSRNEQFF
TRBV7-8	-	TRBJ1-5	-	TGTGCCAGCAGCTTGAGGGTCGGGAATCAGCCCCAGCATTTT	CASSLRVGNQPQHF
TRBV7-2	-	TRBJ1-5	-	TGTGCCAGCAGCCCAAGGCAGGGTAATCAGCCCCAGCATTTT	CASSPRQGNQPQHF
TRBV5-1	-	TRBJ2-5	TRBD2	TGCGCCAGCAGCTTGGTCCCCAGCGGGGTAATCCAAGAGACCCAGTACTTC	CASSLVPSGVIQETQYF
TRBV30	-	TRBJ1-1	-	TGTGCCTGGAGTGTACTAGTCCCTGAAGCTTTCTTT	CAWSVLVPEAFF
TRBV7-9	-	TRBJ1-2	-	TGTGCCAGCAGCTTAAGCCCCCCCACCGGGGGCTACACCTTC	CASSLSPPTGGYTF